This TCR beta chain came from a study of cytomegalovirus exposure and HLA in healthy donors (dated by TCRdb to about 2017). A note on the overall study: In an earlier analysis of 587 of the donors, around 300 Gb of sequence data and approximately 120 million unique TCR beta sequences from about 190 million T cells were reported. An early release covering roughly 580 HLA-typed donors comprised 300 to 350 gigabases of sequencing data and approximately 85 million unique TCR sequences. The genetic ancestry cluster associated with self-reported Caucasian donors included roughly 84% of the roughly 400 genotyped donors. The study was designed to test whether signatures of past pathogen exposure could be identified by cataloging public T cell receptors. The study profiled the T cell repertoires of 666 subjects by immunosequencing and related them to cytomegalovirus serostatus. Along with the roughly 700-subject first cohort, a separate validation cohort of around 110 different subjects was used. The study combined high-throughput TCR immunosequencing, statistical association of individual TCRs with disease status, and machine learning to predict cytomegalovirus infection status. In a later analysis, previously published TCR beta repertoires from several hundred donors were re-analyzed and high-resolution HLA genotyping was added so that TCR occurrence patterns could be studied. Rather than drawing on any new phenotypic data, the later analysis identified candidate immune exposures from TCR beta sequences and the way those sequences occurred across donors. In an earlier analysis of 500 to 650 of the donors, high-throughput TCR beta sequencing was used to judge whether each TCR beta V gene segment behaved as functional or pseudogenic. Donor age, sex, ethnicity and CMV serostatus were collected together with the repertoire data. A later genetic analysis used genome-wide SNP genotypes for about 60% of the roughly 700 donors, treating that subset as a discovery cohort. All discovery cohort repertoires had been generated on a single sequencing platform. HLA typing included class I and class II loci at four-digit resolution. Typing coverage varied by locus: about 629-630 donors for A, B, C, DRB1 and DQB1; around 560 for DQA1; around 570 for DPA1; roughly 470 for DPB1. Because of strong linkage in the cohort, a handful of DR-DQ haplotypes were treated as single units for association and clustering. On average, 235,054 unique TCR beta nucleotide sequences were sequenced per donor among fewer than 500 genotyped donors of the cohort, with roughly 18% of those sequences being non-productive. What the authors observed across the whole study: Compared with the roughly 710-donor mean, donors in an Asian-associated ancestry cluster had fewer N-insertions in productive TCRs, according to a later genetic analysis. Most TCR sequences were observed very rarely across donors, whereas some public TCRs were present in many individuals. Some IMGT-functional V segments, including TRBV6-2 and TRBV6-3, could not be told apart with the 87-base-pair reads, so those segments were excluded. Compared with equally common non-associated chains, HLA-associated TCR beta chains in a later analysis were more clonally expanded and had lower generation probabilities. In a later analysis, several top co-occurrence clusters were reported to appear linked to parvovirus B19, influenza, CMV and Epstein-Barr virus. The study gave a list of under 200 TCR beta chains associated with cytomegalovirus. Only TCR beta chains were sequenced in this cohort, and the absence of alpha or paired-chain data limited detectable features. Assigning TCR associations to individual alleles was difficult when HLA alleles, especially DR and DQ, strongly co-occurred. Correlated functional status among segregating V segments might be attributable to linkage disequilibrium, but an unknown experimental factor could not be ruled out. It was suggested by the authors that the approach could potentially be generalized to other disease states and immunological phenotypes. A later genetic analysis associated a missense DCLRE1C variant with V-gene and J-gene trimming of TCR beta chains, and an independent cohort replicated the association. The only immune exposure information available for the cohort was CMV serostatus. A later analysis found that most CMV-associated TCR beta chains appeared HLA-restricted, with HLA associations seemingly driven largely by CMV exposure. Because some donors lacked HLA typing at each locus, the association tests relied only on the typed subset. In vitro tests confirmed that three of the cytomegalovirus-associated TCR beta chains recognize cytomegalovirus antigens. A later analysis associated 15,000 to 20,000 TCR beta sequences with specific HLA alleles at a false discovery rate of 0.05. In an earlier analysis of around 600 of the donors, most TCR beta V segments were observed in productive rearrangements about 90% or about 30% of the time, broadly matching IMGT annotations. The presence/absence analyses assumed that sequencing depth was roughly uniform across donors, and that assumption may not be true. Because counts were too low, fewer than 20 rarely observed V segments, including chromosome 9 orphons, were excluded from the earlier analysis of under 650 of the donors. A further reported finding was that TCR beta sequences accurately predicted the HLA-A and HLA-B alleles for most subjects in the first cohort. A cluster of highly shared sequence variants was judged likely to represent a technical artifact of the sequencing pipeline. The classifier was reported to diagnose cytomegalovirus status with high specificity and sensitivity in both the original cohort and the validation cohort. In a later analysis, the rate of TCR association differed among HLA loci, with DRB1 alleles having the most associated TCRs and HLA-C alleles having the fewest.

The cohort was made up of 500 to 800 healthy bone marrow donors. Cohort members were all nominally healthy when sampled, although unrecorded immune exposures were likely present. The donor tested CMV seropositive and was one of the 289 seropositive cohort members. A peripheral blood sample was collected from each donor, and TCR beta sequencing was performed on peripheral blood mononuclear cells. Genomic DNA was extracted from the blood cell samples with the Qiagen DNeasy Blood Extraction Kit. This clone was detected a few times. Its recognized antigen is unknown. No base qualities exist here, and no much larger clone lies one base off it. Taken from the germline V gene (reference sequence), the CDR1 and CDR2 loops are LNHNV and YYDKDF. After removal of 3 bases from V and 10 bases from J, the junction retains 21 bases not matched to a gene. The CDR3 runs 19 amino acids, cysteine and phenylalanine included. The retained sequence is limited to the CDR3, 57 bases, with the frame set at the first base.

The library was obtained by the immunoSEQ multiplex PCR assay. For the multiplex PCR, a mixture combining 60 forward primers for TCR Vbeta segments and 13 reverse primers for TCR Jbeta segments was used. A multiplex PCR assay on genomic DNA amplified the CDR3 region of rearranged TCR beta genes. On the Illumina HiSeq System, the amplified TCR beta libraries were sequenced as 87-base-pair reads. As for the authors' bioinformatics: In a later analysis, around 80 million unique TCR beta chains were counted across the 500 to 850 repertoires, and roughly 10 million of these chains were shared by at least two donors. Raw reads were error-corrected and collapsed into unique sequences with a nearest-neighbor algorithm that merged closely related sequences to remove PCR and sequencing errors. Alignment of CDR3 sequences to IMGT reference sequences was used to assign V, D and J gene segments. Each retained sequence needed at least a six-nucleotide match to both a V gene segment and a J gene segment. Rearrangements were classified as productive when the CDR3 lacked stop codons and remained in frame with V and J, and all other rearrangements were classified as non-productive. CDR3 was defined according to IMGT convention as the region running from the second conserved V-encoded cysteine to the conserved J-encoded phenylalanine. The earlier analysis of about 640 of the donors excluded any sequence lacking an unambiguous match to a single V gene segment. An earlier analysis of approximately 590 of the donors classified V segments as functional when productive rearrangements were above 56.7% and as segregating when the standard deviation between donors was above 5%. A statistical classification framework was developed to diagnose cytomegalovirus status using the catalog of TCR beta chain sequences. In a later analysis, V and J genes were assigned by comparing TCR nucleotide sequences against IMGT/GENE-DB human TR gene sequences. A later analysis assigned CDR3 sequences and most-parsimonious VDJ recombination scenarios with the TCRdist pipeline. In a later analysis, each TCR beta chain was defined by its CDR3 amino acid sequence together with its V-gene family, and reads without a unique V-gene family were excluded. A later analysis removed 550 to 700 highly shared, low-generation-probability nucleotide sequences to deal with suspected cross-contamination and a sequencing artifact. For each public chain, a later analysis derived a clonal expansion index from normalized ranks of inferred template counts within each repertoire. A later analysis computed generation probabilities with a VDJ recombination model fitted to out-of-frame rearrangements, and checked the results against IGoR. In a later analysis, hypergeometric tests were used to score TCR-TCR, TCR-HLA and TCR-CMV co-occurrence, with a repertoire-size bias correction applied to TCR pairs. In a later analysis, false discovery rates were estimated by permuting HLA or CMV assignments 20 times. In a later analysis, co-occurring TCRs were grouped with DBSCAN, and TCRdist sequence similarity was added when clustering was performed within HLA-allele-positive subsets. Repertoires with fewer than 30,000 or more than 120,000 public chains were left out of co-occurrence clustering, as were five repertoires with anomalous nucleotide sharing. Held by TCRdb, this immuneACCESS table contains in-frame sequences only and omits some clones. Under half of the omission traces to an unresolved V gene where checked; the cause of the rest is unknown. V, J and clone size derive from that table, while D and trimming were established from the DNA sequence. Here the sample has approximately 140,000 clones; nearly 80% occur a single time. About 3% of the sample comes from the top ten.

The sequenced material came from PBMCs. The chain uses TRBV15 and TRBJ1-6; 7 central bases correspond to TRBD1. The receptor was isolated from a man aged 40-49 years in good health and CMV-seropositive. The sequence in DNA is TGTGCCACCAGCAGGATCTCCATGACTTTTGACAGGGTTTTATCACCCCTCCACTTT. It translates to CATSRISMTFDRVLSPLHF. With the portions outside the CDR3 filled from the reference TRBV15 and TRBJ1-6 genes, the complete variable region becomes DAMVIQNPRYQVTQFGKPVTLSCSQTLNHNVMYWYQQKSSQAPKLLFHYYDKDFNNEADTPDNFQSRRPNTSFCFLDIRSPGLGDTAMYLCATSRISMTFDRVLSPLHFGNGTRLTVT.